The 16 T cell receptor beta chains below all came from one sample that was sequenced in a study of response to subunit inactivated influenza vaccine. TCRdb re-called the RT-PCR reads with MiXCR, one entry per CDR3 protein. The sample includes under 550,000 distinct CDR3 sequences, 7.5% to 8.5% of them seen just once. Sample: PBMCs from blood, taken less than 30 months after vaccination. These receptors were taken from a man aged 45 to 70 who received an inactivated influenza vaccine.

This clonotype has just a few counts. The J gene is TRBJ2-1, the V gene TRBV20-1; D perhaps matches TRBD2 (6 bases). CDR1 and CDR2 from the germline V gene are DFQATT and SNEGSKA (reference sequence). V lost 0 bases to trimming and J lost 4 bases, with 19 bases between them. This CDR3 has 17 residues. CDR3 sequence (DNA): TGCAGTGCTAGAGATGGTAGTAGCGGAGTCTTTTACAATGAGCAGTTCTTC. It encodes CSARDGSSGVFYNEQFF.

This clonotype was picked up many times. The chain has TRBV19 and TRBJ1-5; no definite D call. Germline V gene sequence: CDR1 LNHDA, CDR2 SQIVND (reference sequence). This CDR3 spans 15 amino acids. Trimming left V 0 bases short and J 4 bases short, with 10 bases between. The CDR3 loop reads CASSIDVRRNQPQHF. The CDR3 DNA sequence: TGTGCCAGTAGTATAGATGTTCGACGGAATCAGCCCCAGCATTTT. Full variable domain (missing parts from reference TRBV19 and TRBJ1-5): DGGITQSPKYLFRKEGQNVTLSCEQNLNHDAMYWYRQDPGQGLRLIYYSQIVNDFQKGDIAEGYSVSREKKESFPLTVTSAQKNPTAFYLCASSIDVRRNQPQHFGDGTRLSIL.

The chain links TRBV20-1 to TRBJ2-5; D is perhaps TRBD2 (5 bases). Germline CDR1 is DFQATT and CDR2 is SNEGSKA (reference sequence). Trimming stripped 2 bases from V and 2 bases from J, with 12 bases between. This CDR3 spans 14 amino acids. The CDR3, as DNA: TGCAGTGCTAGACTACCCCGAGGGCAAGAGACCCAGTACTTC. It encodes CSARLPRGQETQYF.

This clonotype was seen more than once but under ten times. J is TRBJ1-2 and V is TRBV20-1; 10 bases are a match to TRBD1. Per the germline V gene, CDR1 is DFQATT and CDR2 is SNEGSKA (reference sequence). This CDR3 region has 14 residues. The V gene end was trimmed by 0 bases and the J gene end by 8 bases; junction bases not matched to a gene: 6. The CDR3 region is CSAREDRGRGGYTF. DNA of the CDR3: TGCAGTGCTAGAGAAGACAGGGGGCGTGGGGGCTACACCTTC.

J is TRBJ1-1 and V is TRBV6-6; weak D call: TRBD1 (6 bases). Trimming cost V 6 bases and J 11 bases, with 19 bases left between them. The CDR3 has 13 amino acids. Germline values: CDR1 MNHNY, CDR2 SVGAGI (reference sequence). In nucleotides, the CDR3 is TGTGCCAGCAGCCAAACAGGGTCCCGGACGGCTTTCTTT. Its protein product is CASSQTGSRTAFF.

This clonotype was observed at least ten times. The V gene is TRBV4-3, the J gene TRBJ2-2; possible D gene TRBD2, 7 bases. V lost 3 bases and J 1 base, leaving 15 bases between the germline ends. Germline assignment: CDR1 LGHNA and CDR2 YSLEER. The CDR3 totals 17 residues. CDR3: CASSQETGGLNTGELFF. CDR3 in DNA: TGCGCCAGCAGCCAGGAAACCGGGGGGCTGAACACCGGGGAGCTGTTTTTT.

This chain connects TRBV6-1 to TRBJ2-1; 7 positions agree with TRBD2. The CDR3 has 15 amino acids. The J segment lost 4 bases and the V segment lost 5 bases, leaving 8 bases of the junction unmatched. Germline V lookup: CDR1 MNHNS, CDR2 SASEGT. The CDR3 DNA reads as TGTGCCAGCAGTCGAGAGACTAGCCCGTACAATGAGCAGTTCTTC. It translates to CASSRETSPYNEQFF.

This clonotype was seen a few times. V gene TRBV19 combines with J gene TRBJ1-5, with 7 positions matching TRBD1. The CDR3 totals 15 residues. Germline V gene data show CDR1 as LNHDA and CDR2 as SQIVND (reference sequence). Trimming cost V 4 bases and J 9 bases; bases outside gene matches: 12. The CDR3 protein is CASSRGTAKDLPQHF. Here the CDR3 DNA reads TGTGCCAGTAGTAGAGGGACAGCAAAAGATTTGCCCCAGCATTTT.

The rearrangement uses TRBV18 and TRBJ1-2; weak D call: TRBD1 (6 bases). V lost 2 bases, J lost 4 bases, and 14 bases lay in between. CDR1 KGHSH and CDR2 LQKENI come from the germline V gene. The CDR3 length is 15 residues. The CDR3 loop reads CASSPTTSDSYGYTF. CDR3 sequence (DNA): TGTGCCAGCTCACCAACCACCTCGGACAGCTATGGCTACACCTTC.

This clonotype was seen at least ten times. The chain uses TRBV20-1 and TRBJ2-7, with TRBD2 matching 7 bases. This CDR3 comprises 12 residues. Looked up from germline, CDR1 is DFQATT and CDR2 is SNEGSKA (reference sequence). V dropped 3 bases and J dropped 4; count of bases not matched to a gene: 3. The CDR3 DNA reads as TGCAGTGCTAGGGGGGAGGGGTACGAGCAGTACTTC. Its protein product is CSARGEGYEQYF.

V is TRBV10-3 and J is TRBJ2-1; 9 nucleotides match TRBD2. Trimming removed 10 bases from V and 6 bases from J; junction bases left unmatched: 10. From germline, CDR1 is ENHRY and CDR2 SYGVKD. The CDR3 has 14 residues. Written as DNA, the CDR3 is TGTGCCACCCTTTCGGCGGGAGGGCTCAATGAGCAGTTCTTC. Residues: CATLSAGGLNEQFF.

The rearrangement uses TRBV27 and TRBJ2-7; maybe TRBD1 (6 bases). The V and J ends lost 3 bases and 2 bases respectively, with 14 bases between them. This CDR3 has 15 amino acids. CDR1 is MNHEY, CDR2 SMNVEV, per germline (reference sequence). The DNA of the CDR3 is TGTGCCAGCAGTTTTACCAGGGGCCAAACCTACGAGCAGTACTTC. Translating it yields CASSFTRGQTYEQYF.

This clonotype was counted a few times. The chain couples TRBV7-9 to TRBJ2-1; TRBD2 agrees at 7 bases. This CDR3 region has 15 residues. V lost 0 bases, J lost 8 bases, and 7 bases stayed unmatched. Per germline, CDR1 SEHNR and CDR2 FQNEAQ (reference sequence). As DNA, the CDR3 is TGTGCCAGCAGCTTAGCACTAGCGACCATGGATGAGCAGTTCTTC. Translating gives CASSLALATMDEQFF.

The V and J genes are TRBV21-1 and TRBJ2-7; the D call in the table, TRBD2, was not verified against the DNA. TRBV21-1 constitutes a pseudogene. The CDR3 spans 14 residues. The DNA of the CDR3 is TGTGCCAGCAGCAAGGAGGCTAGCGGCTACGAGCAGTACTTC. This gives the protein CASSKEASGYEQYF.

This clonotype was counted ten times or more. The rearrangement links TRBV4-1 to TRBJ2-2, with 11 nucleotides matching TRBD2. The CDR3 spans 18 residues. V shed 3 bases, J shed 0 bases, and the junction held 6 bases outside the gene matches. Germline V gives CDR1 MGHRA, CDR2 YSYEKL. The CDR3: CASSQGLAVHANTGELFF. The CDR3, as DNA: TGCGCCAGCAGCCAGGGACTAGCGGTCCACGCGAACACCGGGGAGCTGTTTTTT.

This clonotype has only a few counts. V gene TRBV6-1 combines with J gene TRBJ2-7; possible D gene TRBD2, 6 bases. The CDR3 spans 13 residues. Germline CDR1 reads MNHNS; CDR2 reads SASEGT. V shed 8 bases and J shed 6 bases, with 17 bases lying between them. CDR3 loop: CASSETQGGEQYF. CDR3 bases: TGTGCCAGCTCAGAAACCCAGGGAGGCGAGCAGTACTTC.